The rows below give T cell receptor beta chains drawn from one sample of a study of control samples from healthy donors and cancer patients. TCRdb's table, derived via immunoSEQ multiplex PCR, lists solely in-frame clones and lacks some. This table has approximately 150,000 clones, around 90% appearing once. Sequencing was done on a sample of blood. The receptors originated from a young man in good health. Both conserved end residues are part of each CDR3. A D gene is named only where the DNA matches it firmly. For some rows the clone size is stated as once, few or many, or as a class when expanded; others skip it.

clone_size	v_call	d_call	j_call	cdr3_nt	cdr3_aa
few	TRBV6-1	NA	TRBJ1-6	TGTGCCAGCAGTGAAGGTACGGGGGGGGCACCCCTCCACTTT	CASSEGTGGAPLHF
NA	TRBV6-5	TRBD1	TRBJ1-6	TGTGCCAGCAGGGACACAGGGGGCTCGCACCTCCACTTT	CASRDTGGSHLHF
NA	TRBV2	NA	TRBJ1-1	TGTGCCAGCACTCCAAGGGGCAGTGTCGGCACTGAAGCTTTCTTT	CASTPRGSVGTEAFF
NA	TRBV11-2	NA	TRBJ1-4	TGTGCCAGCAGCTCCGGATTGGGAAAACTGTTTTTT	CASSSGLGKLFF
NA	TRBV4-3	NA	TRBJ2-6	TGCGCCAGCAGCCAAGATAGACGGGGGACAATCAACGTCCTGACTTTC	CASSQDRRGTINVLTF
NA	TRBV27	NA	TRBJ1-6	TGTGCCAGCGGTTATAATTCACCCCTCCACTTT	CASGYNSPLHF
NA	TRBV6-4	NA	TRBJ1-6	TGTGCCAGCAGTGAAAACCGGGGGGCGGTTTCACCCCTCCACTTT	CASSENRGAVSPLHF
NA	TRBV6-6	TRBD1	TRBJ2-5	TGTGCCAGCAGTTACTCCCCAGGGGGCGCGAAGGAGACCCAGTACTTC	CASSYSPGGAKETQYF
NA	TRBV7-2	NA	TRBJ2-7	TGTGCCAGCAGCTTAGCGCGGTCGGGGTACGAGCAGTACTTC	CASSLARSGYEQYF
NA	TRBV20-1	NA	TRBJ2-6	TGCAGTGCACAAAGGGTAGACGTCCTGACTTTC	CSAQRVDVLTF
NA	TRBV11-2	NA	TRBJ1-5	TGTGCCAGCAGCTTAGGTTGGGGTAGCAATCAGCCCCAGCATTTT	CASSLGWGSNQPQHF
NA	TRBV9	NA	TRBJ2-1	TGTGCCAGCAGCCCCGAACAAGGGCCTGAGCAGTTCTTC	CASSPEQGPEQFF
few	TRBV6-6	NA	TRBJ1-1	TGTGCCAGCAGCCCCGGAGGAACTGAAGCTTTCTTT	CASSPGGTEAFF
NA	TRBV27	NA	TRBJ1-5	TGTGCCAGCAAAAGGGGAGGACAGAATAGCAATCAGCCCCAGCATTTT	CASKRGGQNSNQPQHF
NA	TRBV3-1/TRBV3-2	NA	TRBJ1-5	TGTGCCAGCAGCCAAGGGGATTTTCAGCCCCAGCATTTT	CASSQGDFQPQHF
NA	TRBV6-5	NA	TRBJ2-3	TGTGCCAGCAGAGACGACAGGCGCACAGATACGCAGTATTTT	CASRDDRRTDTQYF
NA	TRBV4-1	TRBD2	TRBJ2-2	TGCGCCAGCAGCCTTGGGACTAGCGGGTACGGCGGGGAGCTGTTTTTT	CASSLGTSGYGGELFF
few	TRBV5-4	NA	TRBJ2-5	TGTGCCAGCAGCGGACTGCGGGAGACCCAGTACTTC	CASSGLRETQYF
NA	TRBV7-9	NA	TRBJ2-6	TGTGCCAGCAGCTCCCGCGGTGGAAACTCTGGGGCCAACGTCCTGACTTTC	CASSSRGGNSGANVLTF
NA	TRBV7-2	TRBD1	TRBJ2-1	TGTGCCAGCAGCTTAGGGTGGCAGGGGGCGCTTCACAATGAGCAGTTCTTC	CASSLGWQGALHNEQFF
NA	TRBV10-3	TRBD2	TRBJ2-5	TGTGCCATCAGTCATCGGCTAGCGGGGGTCCGGGAGACCCAGTACTTC	CAISHRLAGVRETQYF
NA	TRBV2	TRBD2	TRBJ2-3	TGTGCCACGTCGTACTGGCTAGCGGGGGGACGTGAGGATACGCAGTATTTT	CATSYWLAGGREDTQYF
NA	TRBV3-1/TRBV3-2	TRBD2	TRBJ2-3	TGTGCCAGCAGCCCCCGACGGGAGGCAGATACGCAGTATTTT	CASSPRREADTQYF
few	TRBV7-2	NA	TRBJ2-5	TGTGCCAGCAGGTCAGGGGCCACGGGGACCCAGTACTTC	CASRSGATGTQYF
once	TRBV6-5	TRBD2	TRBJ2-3	TGTGCCAGCAGTTACTCGGGGGGGGTTAGCACAGATACGCAGTATTTT	CASSYSGGVSTDTQYF
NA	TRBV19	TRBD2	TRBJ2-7	TGTGCCAGTAGTAAAGCCGGACTAGCGGGCGAGCAGTACTTC	CASSKAGLAGEQYF
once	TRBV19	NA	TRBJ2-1	TGTGCCAGTAGTGACCGCTTCGTCAATGAGCAGTTCTTC	CASSDRFVNEQFF
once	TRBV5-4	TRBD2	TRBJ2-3	TGTGCCAGCAGCTACCCTAGCGGGGGGCCTACAGATACGCAGTATTTT	CASSYPSGGPTDTQYF
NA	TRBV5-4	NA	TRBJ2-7	TGTGCCAGCAGCCAGACAAATACCTACGAGCAGTACTTC	CASSQTNTYEQYF
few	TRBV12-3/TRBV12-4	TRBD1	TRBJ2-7	TGTGCCAGCGGGACAGGGGCCTACGAGCAGTACTTC	CASGTGAYEQYF
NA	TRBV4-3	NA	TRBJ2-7	TGCGCCAGCAGCCAGGCCCGGGACAACTACGAGCAGTACTTC	CASSQARDNYEQYF
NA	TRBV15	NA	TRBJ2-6	TGTGCCACCAGCAGTGGGGGCGCCCGGTCCGGGGCCAACGTCCTGACTTTC	CATSSGGARSGANVLTF
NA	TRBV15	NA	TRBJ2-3	TGTGCCACCAGCAGAGATACTGGGAGTACGCAGTATTTT	CATSRDTGSTQYF
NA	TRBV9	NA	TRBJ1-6	TGTGCCAGCAGCGTAGGGAGTAATTCACCCCTCCACTTT	CASSVGSNSPLHF
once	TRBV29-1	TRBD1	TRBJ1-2	TGCAGCGTTGCCGGGACAGGGTTTGGCTACACCTTC	CSVAGTGFGYTF
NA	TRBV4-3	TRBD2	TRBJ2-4	TGCGCCAGCAGCCAAGATACCGGGGGGGCCTCCAAAAACATTCAGTACTTC	CASSQDTGGASKNIQYF